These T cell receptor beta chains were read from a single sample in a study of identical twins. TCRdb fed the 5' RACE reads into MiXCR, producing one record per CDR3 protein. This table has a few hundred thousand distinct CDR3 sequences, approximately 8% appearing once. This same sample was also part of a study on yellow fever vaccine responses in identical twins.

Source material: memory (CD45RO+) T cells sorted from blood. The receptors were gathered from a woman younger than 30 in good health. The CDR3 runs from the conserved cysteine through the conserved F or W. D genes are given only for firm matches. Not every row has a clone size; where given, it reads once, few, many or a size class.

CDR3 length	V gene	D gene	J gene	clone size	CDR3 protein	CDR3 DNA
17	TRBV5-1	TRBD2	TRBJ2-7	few	CASSLGGAGGVSYEQYF	TGCGCCAGCAGCTTAGGAGGGGCGGGAGGGGTATCCTACGAGCAGTACTTC
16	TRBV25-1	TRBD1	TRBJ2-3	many	CASRGTGTGSLNTQYF	TGTGCCAGCAGAGGAACCGGGACAGGTTCTTTAAATACGCAGTATTTT
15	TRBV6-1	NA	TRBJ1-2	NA	CASSEANLPNYGYTF	TGTGCCAGCAGTGAAGCAAATCTCCCCAACTATGGCTACACCTTC
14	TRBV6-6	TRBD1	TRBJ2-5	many	CASSNGQAMGTQYF	TGTGCCAGCAGTAACGGACAGGCCATGGGGACCCAGTACTTC
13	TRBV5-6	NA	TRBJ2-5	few	CASSRFTVETQYF	TGTGCCAGCAGCCGGTTCACCGTGGAGACCCAGTACTTC
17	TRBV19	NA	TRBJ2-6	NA	CASYSGTGASGANVLTF	TGTGCCAGTTATTCCGGGACGGGAGCCTCTGGGGCCAACGTCCTGACTTTC
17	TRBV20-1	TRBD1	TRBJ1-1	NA	CSAIPPLLGTVNTEAFF	TGCAGTGCTATCCCCCCCCTCCTCGGGACAGTGAACACTGAAGCTTTCTTT
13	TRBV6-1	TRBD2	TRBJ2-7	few	CASRGGGSNEQYF	TGTGCCAGCAGGGGGGGGGGTAGTAACGAGCAGTACTTC
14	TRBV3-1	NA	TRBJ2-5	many	CASSQDSLGETQYF	TGTGCCAGCAGCCAAGATAGTTTAGGGGAGACCCAGTACTTC
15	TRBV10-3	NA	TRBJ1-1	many	CAISKTGTENTEAFF	TGTGCCATCAGTAAAACCGGGACGGAAAACACTGAAGCTTTCTTT